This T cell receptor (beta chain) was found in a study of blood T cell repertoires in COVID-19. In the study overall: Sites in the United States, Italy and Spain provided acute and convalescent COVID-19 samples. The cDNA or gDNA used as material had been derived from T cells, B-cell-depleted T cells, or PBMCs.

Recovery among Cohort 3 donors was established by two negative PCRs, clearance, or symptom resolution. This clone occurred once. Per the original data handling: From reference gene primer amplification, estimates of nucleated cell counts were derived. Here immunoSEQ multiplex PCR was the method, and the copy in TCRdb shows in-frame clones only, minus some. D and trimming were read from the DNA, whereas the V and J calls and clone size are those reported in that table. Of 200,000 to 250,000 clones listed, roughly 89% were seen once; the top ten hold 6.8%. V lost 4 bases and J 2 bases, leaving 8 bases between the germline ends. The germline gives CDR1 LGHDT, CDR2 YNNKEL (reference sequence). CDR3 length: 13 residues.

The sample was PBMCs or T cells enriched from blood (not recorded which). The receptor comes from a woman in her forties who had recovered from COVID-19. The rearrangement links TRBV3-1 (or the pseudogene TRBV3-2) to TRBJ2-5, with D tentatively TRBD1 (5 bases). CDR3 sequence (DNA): TGTGCCAGCAGCCGAAAGGGGCAAGAGACCCAGTACTTC. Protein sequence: CASSRKGQETQYF.